These T cell receptor beta chains were read from a single sample in a study of a mutant IDH1 vaccine in newly diagnosed glioma. These receptors have no known antigen. Sequenced by immunoSEQ multiplex PCR; TCRdb stores in-frame clones only, minus some. Here the sample spans about 94,000 clones, around nine tenths being singletons. The sequencing used PBMCs, collected from a glioma patient whose treatment included an IDH1 peptide vaccine. These TCRs come from a woman aged 45-60 years with glioma. The CDR3 runs from the conserved cysteine through the conserved F or W. The D gene is left open where the match is weak. A clone size is listed for some rows: how often the clone was seen (once, few, many), or a class if it is expanded.

>NA|NA|TRBJ2-5|TRBV18
CASSPRETQYF
TGTGCCAGCTCACCACGAGAGACCCAGTACTTC
>NA|NA|TRBJ1-1|TRBV5-6
CASSSDWVRAAFF
TGTGCCAGCAGCTCTGACTGGGTGAGGGCAGCTTTCTTT
>few|NA|TRBJ1-2|TRBV5-1
CASSLARGPNYGYTF
TGCGCCAGCAGCTTGGCCCGGGGCCCTAACTATGGCTACACCTTC
>NA|TRBD2|TRBJ2-1|TRBV14
CASGRSSGSYNEQFF
TGTGCCAGCGGCCGATCTAGCGGGAGCTACAATGAGCAGTTCTTC
>NA|TRBD2|TRBJ2-3|TRBV7-8
CASSQREAADTQYF
TGTGCCAGCAGCCAGCGGGAGGCCGCAGATACGCAGTATTTT
>NA|TRBD1|TRBJ1-2|TRBV28
CASSFFVVSGQGYGYTF
TGTGCCAGCAGTTTTTTCGTCGTCTCGGGACAGGGCTATGGCTACACCTTC
>NA|TRBD1|TRBJ2-1|TRBV2
CASSGTGGMANEQFF
TGTGCCAGCAGTGGGACAGGGGGAATGGCCAATGAGCAGTTCTTC
>NA|TRBD2|TRBJ2-3|TRBV19
CASSPEREADTQYF
TGTGCCAGTAGTCCGGAGCGGGAGGCAGATACGCAGTATTTT
>NA|TRBD1|TRBJ2-1|TRBV6-1
CASSEEEDRGGNEQFF
TGTGCCAGCAGTGAGGAGGAGGACAGGGGCGGGAATGAGCAGTTCTTC
>NA|NA|TRBJ1-1|TRBV6-5
CASSYSWQRNTEAFF
TGTGCCAGCAGTTACTCGTGGCAGCGCAACACTGAAGCTTTCTTT
>NA|NA|TRBJ1-4|TRBV5-1
CASSSTSTNEKLFF
TGCGCCAGCAGCTCGACATCAACTAATGAAAAACTGTTTTTT
>NA|NA|TRBJ2-7|TRBV13
CASSFGGHEQYF
TGTGCCAGCAGCTTCGGTGGGCACGAGCAGTACTTC
>NA|NA|TRBJ2-5|TRBV7-9
CASSLLPSAEETQYF
TGTGCCAGCAGCTTATTACCCAGCGCCGAAGAGACCCAGTACTTC
>NA|TRBD1|TRBJ2-5|TRBV7-9
CASSLGTGQETQYF
TGTGCCAGCAGCTTAGGGACAGGGCAAGAGACCCAGTACTTC
>NA|TRBD2|TRBJ2-7|TRBV2
CALASSGKTYEQYF
TGTGCCTTAGCATCTAGCGGGAAGACCTACGAGCAGTACTTC
>NA|TRBD2|TRBJ2-1|TRBV28
CASSLSGRANEQFF
TGTGCCAGCAGTTTAAGCGGGAGGGCAAATGAGCAGTTCTTC